The 23 T cell receptor beta chains given below trace back to one sample, sequenced in a study of a mutant IDH1 vaccine in newly diagnosed glioma. Their cognate antigens are unknown. The method was immunoSEQ multiplex PCR; TCRdb's version includes in-frame clones alone and lacks a portion of them. The data hold fewer than 150,000 clones, with 85% to 90% observed a single time. Time point noted: week 11, during vaccination. Every single dose of the vaccine, 300 ug of mutant IDH1 20-mer peptide, came with topical imiquimod. The material was PBMCs, obtained from a glioma patient whose treatment included an IDH1 peptide vaccine. Source of these receptors: a woman aged 45-65 years with glioma.

The CDR3 loop reads CASSGSGGANEKLFF. As DNA, the CDR3 is TGCGCCAGCAGCGGTTCAGGGGGAGCTAATGAAAAACTGTTTTTT. The chain employs TRBV5-1 and TRBJ1-4, with 7 bases fitting TRBD1. This CDR3 has 15 amino acids. The germline gives CDR1 SGHRS, CDR2 YFSETQ. V gave up 4 bases and J gave up 3 bases; unmatched junction bases: 6.

This clone has a single count. The chain links TRBV25-1 to TRBJ2-7; perhaps TRBD1 as D (5 bases). The germline gives CDR1 MGHDK, CDR2 SYGVNS. Deletions cut 1 base from V and 2 bases from J, with 12 bases between. This CDR3 is built from 15 residues. For the CDR3, the DNA is TGTGCCAGCAGTGAATGGGGCGCCAGGGCCTACGAGCAGTACTTC. Its protein is CASSEWGARAYEQYF.

The chain is built from TRBV6-4 and TRBJ2-3; maybe TRBD2 (6 bases). The V end lost 2 bases, the J end lost 2 bases, and 8 bases lay between the germline ends. Germline V gene data show CDR1 as MRHNA and CDR2 as SNTAGT. This CDR3 spans 14 amino acids. CDR3 in DNA: TGTGCCAGCAGTGACGGAGGGAACACAGATACGCAGTATTTT. Its translation: CASSDGGNTDTQYF.

The chain carries TRBV9 and TRBJ1-4, with 8 bases identical to TRBD1. V lost 4 bases, J lost 8 bases, and 7 bases stayed unmatched. CDR1 is SGDLS and CDR2 is YYNGEE in the germline V gene. This CDR3 has 14 amino acids. In DNA, the CDR3 is TGTGCCAGCAGCCCGCAGGGGGCCGGGGAAAAACTGTTTTTT. Its translation is CASSPQGAGEKLFF.

The V gene is TRBV5-4, the J gene TRBJ2-7; D possibly uses TRBD1 or TRBD2 (5 bases each). V dropped 4 bases and J dropped 1 base, with 15 bases sitting between them. From germline, CDR1 is SGHNT and CDR2 YYREEE (reference sequence). This CDR3 region has 15 residues. DNA of the CDR3: TGTGCCAGCAGCCCCCCGGGGCCTGCTTCCTACGAGCAGTACTTC. Its translation is CASSPPGPASYEQYF.

The chain uses TRBV6-6 and TRBJ2-5, with D possibly being TRBD1 (5 bases). Per germline, CDR1 MNHNY and CDR2 SVGAGI (reference sequence). This CDR3 contains 15 residues. V dropped 0 bases and J dropped 5 bases, with 13 bases sitting between them. Here the CDR3 reads CASSYSGVSSETQYF. The CDR3 DNA is TGTGCCAGCAGTTACTCAGGGGTCTCCAGCGAGACCCAGTACTTC.

This rearrangement joins TRBV7-6 to TRBJ2-5, with D unclear. The V gene's germline CDR1 is SGHVS and CDR2 FNYEAQ. The CDR3 is 15 residues long. V was trimmed by 2 bases and J by 1 base, leaving 11 bases between them. In DNA, the CDR3 is TGTGCCAGCAGCTTATATGCCCAAACCCAAGAGACCCAGTACTTC. Protein product: CASSLYAQTQETQYF.

The V gene is TRBV29-1, the J gene TRBJ2-5, with D maybe TRBD2 (5 bases). The germline V gene has CDR1 SQVTM and CDR2 ANQGSEA. V gave up 6 bases and J gave up 5 bases, with 16 bases separating them. There are 13 residues in the CDR3. The CDR3 sequence is CSVTDLTGETQYF. The CDR3 DNA reads as TGCAGCGTCACCGACCTGACGGGGGAGACCCAGTACTTC. Based on the CDR3 plus reference TRBV29-1 and TRBJ2-5, the full variable domain is SAVISQKPSRDICQRGTSLTIQCQVDSQVTMMFWYRQQPGQSLTLIATANQGSEATYESGFVIDKFPISRPNLTFSTLTVSNMSPEDSSIYLCSVTDLTGETQYFGPGTRLLVL.

This clone was seen a few times. The chain employs TRBV13 and TRBJ2-2, with 7 bases identical to TRBD2. This CDR3 region has 14 residues. Germline-derived CDR1 and CDR2 are PRHDT and FYEKMQ (reference sequence). V trimming: 5 bases; J trimming: 3 bases; junction bases outside the gene matches: 3. DNA of the CDR3: TGTGCCAGCAGCCCTAGCGGTTACACCGGGGAGCTGTTTTTT. This gives the protein CASSPSGYTGELFF.

The chain carries TRBV5-1 and TRBJ2-3, with D possibly TRBD1 on 8 matching bases. Trimming took off 2 bases at V and 4 bases at J, with 11 bases between the two ends. CDR3 length equals 14 residues. Germline V lookup: CDR1 SGHRS, CDR2 YFSETQ. This CDR3 reads CASSFTGGADTQYF. CDR3 DNA sequence: TGCGCCAGCAGCTTCACAGGGGGGGCAGATACGCAGTATTTT.

CDR3 nucleotide sequence: TGTGCCAGCAGTGAAGCTCTACAGGGGTCTTCCGGAAACACCATATATTTT. Encoded protein: CASSEALQGSSGNTIYF. The chain uses TRBV6-1 and TRBJ1-3; 7 nucleotides agree with TRBD1. The CDR3 runs to 17 residues. After removal of 0 bases from V and 4 bases from J, the junction contained 9 bases not matched to a gene. Germline-derived CDR1 and CDR2 are MNHNS and SASEGT.

The V call is TRBV5-1, the J call TRBJ2-5; no reliable D call. The germline V gene has CDR1 SGHRS and CDR2 YFSETQ. Deletions cut 7 bases from V and 2 bases from J, with 6 bases between. The CDR3 has 11 amino acids. DNA for the CDR3: TGCGCCAGCGCTGAACAAGAGACCCAGTACTTC. As protein: CASAEQETQYF. Supplemented by reference TRBV5-1 and TRBJ2-5, the full variable domain reads KAGVTQTPRYLIKTRGQQVTLSCSPISGHRSVSWYQQTPGQGLQFLFEYFSETQRNKGNFPGRFSGRQFSNSRSEMNVSTLELGDSALYLCASAEQETQYFGPGTRLLVL.

This chain connects TRBV7-8 to TRBJ2-7, with 7 positions matching TRBD1. J lost 7 bases, V lost 5 bases, and 11 bases had no gene match. Germline loops: CDR1 SGHVS, CDR2 FQNEAQ. The CDR3 is 14 residues long. This CDR3 is CASSPRQGPREQYF. In DNA, the CDR3 is TGTGCCAGCAGCCCTAGACAGGGACCGAGAGAGCAGTACTTC.

The chain has TRBV4-1 and TRBJ1-1; D unclear. V was clipped by 4 bases and J by 0 bases, with 9 bases between them. CDR1 is MGHRA, CDR2 YSYEKL, per germline. This CDR3 comprises 14 residues. The CDR3 DNA is TGCGCCAGCAGCCCATTGGTCCTGAACACTGAAGCTTTCTTT. Translation gives CASSPLVLNTEAFF.

The chain links TRBV7-9 to TRBJ2-2; TRBD1 aligns across 10 bases. CDR1 SEHNR and CDR2 FQNEAQ come from the germline V gene (reference sequence). After removal of 4 bases from V and 4 bases from J, the junction contained 6 bases not matched to a gene. This CDR3 region has 16 residues. CDR3 amino acids: CASSSSGTGATGELFF. CDR3 bases: TGTGCCAGCAGCTCGTCCGGGACAGGGGCCACCGGGGAGCTGTTTTTT. The full variable domain, in which reference TRBV7-9 and TRBJ2-2 provide the parts outside the CDR3, is DTGVSQNPRHKITKRGQNVTFRCDPISEHNRLYWYRQTLGQGPEFLTYFQNEAQLEKSRLLSDRFSAERPKGSFSTLEIQRTEQGDSAMYLCASSSSGTGATGELFFGEGSRLTVL.

The sample holds a few counts of this clone. V and J are TRBV6-1 and TRBJ1-5; D is undetermined. The germline V gene encodes CDR1 MNHNS and CDR2 SASEGT. This CDR3 comprises 16 residues. The germline V and J ends were trimmed by 3 bases and 1 base, with 13 bases remaining between them. CDR3 loop: CASSDREPQSNQPQHF. For the CDR3, the DNA is TGTGCCAGCAGTGATCGGGAGCCGCAGAGCAATCAGCCCCAGCATTTT.

The chain employs TRBV25-1 and TRBJ1-1; D remains unclear. The CDR3 extends over 11 amino acids. Germline CDR1 and CDR2: MGHDK and SYGVNS. Trimming removed 10 bases at V and 0 bases at J, with 6 bases between. The CDR3 nucleotides are TGTGCCACCAACATGAACACTGAAGCTTTCTTT. Its protein product is CATNMNTEAFF.

The CDR3 region has the DNA TGTGCCAGCACCCTAATAGGACTAGCGGAACTCGATGAGCAGTTCTTC. Protein: CASTLIGLAELDEQFF. The chain combines TRBV7-2 with TRBJ2-1; 10 bases align to TRBD2. Per germline, CDR1 SGHTA and CDR2 FQGNSA. The J segment lost 8 bases and the V segment lost 7 bases, leaving 14 bases of the junction unmatched. CDR3 length equals 16 residues.

The gene calls are TRBV2 and TRBJ2-3; tentative D call: TRBD2 (6 bases). The CDR3 spans 16 residues. V was pared by 0 bases and J by 0 bases, with 10 bases between. Germline loops: CDR1 SNHLY, CDR2 FYNNEI. CDR3 loop: CASSEAGEVSTDTQYF. CDR3 nucleotides: TGTGCCAGCAGTGAAGCCGGGGAGGTTAGCACAGATACGCAGTATTTT.

This chain uses TRBV10-3 with TRBJ2-1, with D tentatively TRBD1 (5 bases). V dropped 10 bases and J dropped 1 base, with 17 bases sitting between them. Germline V gene lookup returns CDR1 ENHRY and CDR2 SYGVKD. CDR3 size: 15 residues. CDR3 amino acids: CATLRTSQSYNEQFF. The CDR3 nucleotides read TGTGCCACTTTACGGACATCCCAATCCTACAATGAGCAGTTCTTC.

The DNA of the CDR3 is TGCGCCAGCAGCCCCTCTTCAGGGGGGGCGGGATACGAGCAGTACTTC. It codes for CASSPSSGGAGYEQYF. The chain carries TRBV4-1 and TRBJ2-7; either TRBD1 or TRBD2 may supply D (7 bases each). The CDR3 is 16 residues long. V dropped 4 bases and J dropped 4 bases, with 20 bases sitting between them. Germline CDR1 MGHRA, CDR2 YSYEKL.

This clone was found a few times. This chain links TRBV6-1 with TRBJ1-1, with 8 bases matching TRBD1. V shed 7 bases and J 6 bases; nucleotides not matched to a gene: 13. The germline V gene has CDR1 MNHNS and CDR2 SASEGT. The CDR3 totals 15 residues. The CDR3 DNA reads as TGTGCCAGCACCGACAGGGGTTCGCTGGGGGCTGAAGCTTTCTTT. Translated: CASTDRGSLGAEAFF.

This rearrangement joins TRBV6-5 to TRBJ1-2; 8 bases match TRBD1. The V and J ends lost 0 bases and 4 bases, in that order; junction bases with no gene match: 1. The germline V gene has CDR1 MNHEY and CDR2 SVGAGI. The CDR3 runs to 14 residues. The CDR3 coding sequence is TGTGCCAGCAGTTACTCGGACAGGGCCTATGGCTACACCTTC. Amino acid sequence: CASSYSDRAYGYTF.